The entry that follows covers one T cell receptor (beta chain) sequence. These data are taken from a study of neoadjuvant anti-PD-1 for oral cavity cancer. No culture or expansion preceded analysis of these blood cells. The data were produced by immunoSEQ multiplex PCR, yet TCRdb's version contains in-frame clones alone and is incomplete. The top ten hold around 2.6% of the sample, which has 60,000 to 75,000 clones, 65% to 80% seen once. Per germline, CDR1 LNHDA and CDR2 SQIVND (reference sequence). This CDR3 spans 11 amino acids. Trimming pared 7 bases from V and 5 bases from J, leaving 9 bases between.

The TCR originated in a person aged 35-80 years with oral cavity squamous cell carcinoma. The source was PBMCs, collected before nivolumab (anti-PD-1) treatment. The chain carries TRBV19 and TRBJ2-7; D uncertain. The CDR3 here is CASMGFHEQYF. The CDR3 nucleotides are TGTGCCAGTATGGGGTTCCACGAGCAGTACTTC.